This paragraph covers one T cell receptor beta chain sequence. This may be a read error: a much more frequent sequence differs by one nucleotide. The length of the CDR3 is 12 residues. TCRbeta library preparation incorporated unique molecular identifiers. TCRdb passed the PCR reads through MiXCR, listing each CDR3 protein once. The sample carries about 580,000 distinct CDR3 sequences, 20% to 25% recorded once. The data derive from a study of T-cell reconstitution after alpha-beta-depleted transplantation in children. This clonotype was obtained from a boy younger than two who had a stem cell transplant for acute myeloid leukemia, so the T cells may come from the graft donor. Material: PBMCs, mostly from graft donor cells, obtained 360 days after TCRalphabeta/CD19-depleted stem cell transplant. V is TRBV21-1 and J is TRBJ1-5. TRBV21-1 is annotated as a pseudogene. The chain's CDR3 is CASSKGNQPQHF. The CDR3 DNA reads TGTGCCAGCAGCAAGGGGAATCAGCCCCAGCATTTT.